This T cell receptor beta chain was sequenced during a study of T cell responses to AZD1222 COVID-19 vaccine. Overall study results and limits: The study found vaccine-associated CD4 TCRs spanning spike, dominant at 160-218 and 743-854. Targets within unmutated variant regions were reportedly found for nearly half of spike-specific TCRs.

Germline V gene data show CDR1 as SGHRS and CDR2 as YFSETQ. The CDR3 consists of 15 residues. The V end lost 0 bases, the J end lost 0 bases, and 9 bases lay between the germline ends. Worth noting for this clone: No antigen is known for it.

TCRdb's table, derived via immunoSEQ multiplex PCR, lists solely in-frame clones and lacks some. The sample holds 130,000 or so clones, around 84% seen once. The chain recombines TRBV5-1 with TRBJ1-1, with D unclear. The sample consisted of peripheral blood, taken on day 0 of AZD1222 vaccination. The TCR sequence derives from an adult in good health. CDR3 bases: TGCGCCAGCAGCTTGGCCGGGCAGATGAACACTGAAGCTTTCTTT. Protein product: CASSLAGQMNTEAFF.